Each of the 7 T cell receptor beta chains below was sequenced from the same sample in a study of T cell changes during pregnancy in multiple sclerosis. Libraries were prepared by immunoSEQ multiplex PCR; TCRdb keeps only in-frame clonotypes and omits some of them. Among tens of thousands of clones listed, approximately 90% were seen once. Sequencing used CD4+ T cells from peripheral blood mononuclear cells, obtained in the first trimester of pregnancy. The source is a female donor with multiple sclerosis, enrolled in a pregnancy study.

The CDR3 region is CAWSRQRGQGDSPLHF. The CDR3 nucleotides are TGTGCCTGGAGCCGTCAAAGGGGACAGGGGGATTCACCCCTCCACTTT. The chain is built from TRBV30 and TRBJ1-6, with 11 positions matching TRBD1. Per germline, CDR1 GTSNPN and CDR2 SVGIG (reference sequence). This CDR3 is built from 16 residues. V was clipped by 3 bases and J by 8 bases; unmatched bases: 9.

The gene calls are TRBV29-1 and TRBJ2-4; perhaps TRBD1 as D (5 bases). The CDR3 runs 14 residues. Germline V gene sequence: CDR1 SQVTM, CDR2 ANQGSEA. Trimming shortened V by 2 bases and J by 7 bases, and 15 bases separated the two germline ends. The CDR3 region is CSVESRAGPNIQYF. DNA of the CDR3: TGCAGCGTTGAATCCCGGGCAGGGCCGAACATTCAGTACTTC.

This clone was recorded only once. This sequence joins TRBV10-3 and TRBJ2-3; possible D gene TRBD2, 6 bases. CDR1 and CDR2 from the germline V gene are ENHRY and SYGVKD. The CDR3 length is 14 residues. The V and J ends lost 10 bases and 8 bases respectively, with 22 bases between them. The CDR3 protein is CANAPGLLGGTQYF. As DNA, the CDR3 is TGTGCCAACGCTCCGGGACTGTTGGGAGGTACGCAGTATTTT.

The rearrangement links TRBV29-1 to TRBJ2-2; 9 bases are shared with TRBD1. The germline CDR1 and CDR2 sequences are SQVTM and ANQGSEA. Trimming at V came to 5 bases and at J to 4 bases, leaving 2 bases not matched to a gene. The CDR3 sequence is 13 residues long. CDR3 sequence reads: CSVSTGGTGELFF. Written as DNA, the CDR3 is TGCAGCGTTTCGACAGGGGGCACCGGGGAGCTGTTTTTT.

The CDR3 nucleotides are TGTGCCAGCAGCTACGGACAGGTTCAAAATGAGCAGTTCTTC. It codes for CASSYGQVQNEQFF. The rearrangement joins TRBV7-2 to TRBJ2-1; 7 nucleotides line up with TRBD1. CDR3 length: 14 residues. V shed 4 bases, J shed 7 bases, and the junction held 7 bases outside the gene matches. The germline CDR1 and CDR2 sequences are SGHTA and FQGNSA.

The chain joins TRBV4-1 to TRBJ2-1; 16 nucleotides agree with TRBD2. V was clipped by 0 bases and J by 12 bases; unmatched bases: 8. Per germline, CDR1 MGHRA and CDR2 YSYEKL. The CDR3 has 17 residues. CDR3 protein: CASSQDRGTSGRAGQFF. DNA for the CDR3: TGCGCCAGCAGCCAAGATAGGGGGACTAGCGGGAGGGCGGGGCAGTTCTTC.

In regard to this clone: A junction boundary mismatches the germline segment, possibly from a read error. The chain couples TRBV19 to TRBJ2-7; 11 bases match TRBD2. The CDR3 spans 16 residues. Per the germline V gene, CDR1 is LNHDA and CDR2 is SQIVND (reference sequence). The CDR3 DNA reads as TGTGCCAGTAGGATAGCGGGAGGGCCGAGTGTGTACGAGCAGTACTTC. This gives the protein CASRIAGGPSVYEQYF.